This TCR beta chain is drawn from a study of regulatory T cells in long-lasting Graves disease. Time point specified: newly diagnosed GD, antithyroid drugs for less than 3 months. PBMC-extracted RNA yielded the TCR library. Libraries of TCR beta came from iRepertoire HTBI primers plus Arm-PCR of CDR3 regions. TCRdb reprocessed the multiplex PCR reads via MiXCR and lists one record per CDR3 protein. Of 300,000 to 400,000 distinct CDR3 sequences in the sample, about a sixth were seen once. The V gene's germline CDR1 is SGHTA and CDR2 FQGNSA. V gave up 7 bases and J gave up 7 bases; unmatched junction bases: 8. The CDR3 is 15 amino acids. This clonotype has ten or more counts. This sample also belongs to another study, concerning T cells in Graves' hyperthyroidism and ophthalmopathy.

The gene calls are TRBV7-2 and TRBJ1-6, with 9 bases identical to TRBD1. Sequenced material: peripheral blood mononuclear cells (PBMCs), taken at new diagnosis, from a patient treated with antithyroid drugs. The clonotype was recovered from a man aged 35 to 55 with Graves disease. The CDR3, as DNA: TGTGCCAGCAACCGAGAAGGGACAGGGAATTCACCCCTCCACTTT. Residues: CASNREGTGNSPLHF. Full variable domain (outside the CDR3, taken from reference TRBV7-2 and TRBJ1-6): GAGVSQSPSNKVTEKGKDVELRCDPISGHTALYWYRQSLGQGLEFLIYFQGNSAPDKSGLPSDRFSAERTGGSVSTLTIQRTQQEDSAVYLCASNREGTGNSPLHFGNGTRLTVT.